A single sample gave rise to the 22 T cell receptor beta chains below, sequenced in a study of persistence of HIV-infected CD4 T cells. Overlapping HIV-1 Gag 15-mer peptides at around 0.91 ug per peptide per mL were used. Sorted nonresponding memory CD4+ T cells were CD40L-negative, CD69-negative, CD45RO-high. The immunoSEQ assay was version 4, run in survey mode. TCRdb's table, derived via immunoSEQ multiplex PCR, lists solely in-frame clones and lacks some. The sample lists some 37,000 clones; more than 75% were seen once. Their recognized antigens are unknown. Sequencing was performed on cultured CD4+ T cells from PBMCs, taken from a patient who received antiretroviral therapy. The receptors shown here come from an adult with HIV. The donor label of this sample is uncertain.

In DNA, the CDR3 is TGCGCCAGCAGCCAAGATCAAAGGGGCGGGACTGAAGCTTTCTTT. Protein: CASSQDQRGGTEAFF. V gene TRBV4-1 combines with J gene TRBJ1-1; TRBD1 might be the D (5 bases). CDR1 is MGHRA and CDR2 is YSYEKL in the germline V gene. The CDR3 runs to 15 residues. Trimming stripped 0 bases from V and 5 bases from J, with 13 bases between.

This clone was seen just once. This sequence joins TRBV5-1 and TRBJ1-2, with TRBD1 identical over 12 bases. The CDR3 sequence is 14 residues long. Losses at the gene ends were 4 bases for V and 7 bases for J; bases not matched to a gene: 5. The germline gives CDR1 SGHRS, CDR2 YFSETQ. This CDR3 reads CASSLGTGGRGYTF. DNA of the CDR3: TGCGCCAGCAGCCTGGGGACAGGGGGCCGTGGCTACACCTTC.

The V gene is TRBV7-2, the J gene TRBJ2-5, with TRBD2 identical over 10 bases. V shed 5 bases, J shed 4 bases, and the junction held 13 bases outside the gene matches. Germline V gene data show CDR1 as SGHTA and CDR2 as FQGNSA. The CDR3 spans 17 residues. CDR3 nucleotide sequence: TGTGCCAGCAGCCGCTGGGCCACTAGCGGGGTAGGAGAGACCCAGTACTTC. This translates into CASSRWATSGVGETQYF.

The genes are TRBV5-4 and TRBJ2-1, with no clear D. The V gene's germline CDR1 is SGHNT and CDR2 YYREEE (reference sequence). The CDR3 sequence is 15 residues long. V gave up 4 bases and J gave up 8 bases, with 19 bases separating them. The CDR3 loop is CASSIKGRDFDEQFF. The DNA of the CDR3 is TGTGCCAGCAGCATTAAAGGACGAGATTTCGATGAGCAGTTCTTC.

This clone was detected only a few times. This chain joins TRBV12-5 and TRBJ1-1; D gene ambiguous. Germline V gene sequence: CDR1 LGHNT, CDR2 FRNRAP. The CDR3 spans 15 residues. Trimming shortened V by 0 bases and J by 0 bases, and 8 bases separated the two germline ends. The CDR3, as DNA: TGTGCTAGTGGTTTGGTAAAACCTATGAACACTGAAGCTTTCTTT. Its translation: CASGLVKPMNTEAFF.

The chain carries TRBV7-6 and TRBJ1-1; TRBD1 aligns across 7 bases. The CDR3 consists of 17 residues. Germline V gene data show CDR1 as SGHVS and CDR2 as FNYEAQ. Trimming removed 5 bases from V and 2 bases from J; junction bases left unmatched: 14. CDR3 protein: CASSEPPTGTANTEAFF. In nucleotides, the CDR3 is TGTGCCAGCAGCGAACCTCCAACCGGGACAGCAAACACTGAAGCTTTCTTT. The complete variable domain, with remaining parts taken from reference TRBV7-6 and TRBJ1-1, reads GAGVSQSPRYKVTKRGQDVALRCDPISGHVSLYWYRQALGQGPEFLTYFNYEAQQDKSGLPNDRFSAERPEGSISTLTIQRTEQRDSAMYRCASSEPPTGTANTEAFFGQGTRLTVV.

This clone has only one observation. This chain joins TRBV27 and TRBJ1-2, with a possible D match to TRBD1 (5 bases). Germline CDR1 and CDR2: MNHEY and SMNVEV (reference sequence). The CDR3 has 9 residues. The V end was cut by 11 bases, the J end by 12 bases, with 13 bases between. As DNA, the CDR3 is TGTGCCTGTCGGGGGGAGGACACCTTC. This translates into CACRGEDTF.

This sequence joins TRBV5-1 and TRBJ2-3; the D is unclear. Trimming took off 0 bases at V and 1 base at J, with 12 bases between the two ends. The CDR3 is made up of 16 amino acids. Germline loops: CDR1 SGHRS, CDR2 YFSETQ. Written as DNA, the CDR3 is TGCGCCAGCAGCTTGGAGGGCAGGCTCCGCACAGATACGCAGTATTTT. This gives the protein CASSLEGRLRTDTQYF.

J is TRBJ1-3 and V is TRBV30, with D possibly TRBD1 on 5 matching bases. V was cut by 0 bases and J by 0 bases, with 12 bases left in between. The germline gives CDR1 GTSNPN, CDR2 SVGIG (reference sequence). There are 16 residues in the CDR3. CDR3 region: CAWSVPRQSSGNTIYF. CDR3 sequence (DNA): TGTGCCTGGAGTGTGCCCCGACAGAGCTCTGGAAACACCATATATTTT. Looking up the rest from reference TRBV30 and TRBJ1-3 gives the full variable domain: SQTIHQWPATLVQPVGSPLSLECTVEGTSNPNLYWYRQAAGRGLQLLFYSVGIGQISSEVPQNLSASRPQDRQFILSSKKLLLSDSGFYLCAWSVPRQSSGNTIYFGEGSWLTVV.

This clone was seen once. V and J are TRBV19 and TRBJ1-3, with D tentatively TRBD1 (5 bases). The germline V gene has CDR1 LNHDA and CDR2 SQIVND (reference sequence). This CDR3 has 16 amino acids. V was pared by 4 bases and J by 0 bases, with 13 bases between. CDR3 sequence: CASSTTGVSSGNTIYF. The DNA of the CDR3 is TGTGCCAGTAGTACCACGGGGGTGAGCTCTGGAAACACCATATATTTT.

The chain carries TRBV6-5 and TRBJ1-1, with 7 bases fitting TRBD1. Unmatched junction bases numbered 14, after V lost 4 bases and J lost 6 bases. The CDR3 consists of 16 residues. Germline loops: CDR1 MNHEY, CDR2 SVGAGI. CDR3 bases: TGTGCCAGCAGTTCGCGGACCATCAGGGGGTTCTCTGAAGCTTTCTTT. It translates to CASSSRTIRGFSEAFF.

V usage is TRBV5-1 and J usage is TRBJ2-2; D uncertain. CDR3 length: 15 residues. Between the trimmed V and J ends, which lost 4 bases and 1 base, there was a span of 11 bases. The V gene's germline CDR1 is SGHRS and CDR2 YFSETQ. In nucleotides, the CDR3 is TGCGCCAGCAGCCCCTCCCCAGTGAACACCGGGGAGCTGTTTTTT. Protein: CASSPSPVNTGELFF.

This clone was detected once. The chain recombines TRBV4-2 with TRBJ1-1, with 10 bases aligning to TRBD1. CDR3 length equals 18 residues. Per the germline V gene, CDR1 is LGHNA and CDR2 is YNFKEQ. The junction had 9 bases not matched to a gene; V was cut back by 1 base and J by 1 base. The CDR3 region is CASSQGVGTGARNTEAFF. The CDR3 coding sequence is TGTGCCAGCAGCCAAGGGGTGGGGACAGGGGCAAGGAACACTGAAGCTTTCTTT.

The gene calls are TRBV19 and TRBJ2-3; 8 bases align to TRBD1. The CDR3 covers 15 residues. Trimming at V came to 1 base and at J to 4 bases, leaving 4 bases not matched to a gene. Germline values: CDR1 LNHDA, CDR2 SQIVND (reference sequence). The CDR3 nucleotides are TGTGCCAGTAGTATAGTAGGACAGGGCTCAGATACGCAGTATTTT. Its translation is CASSIVGQGSDTQYF.

This chain connects TRBV18 to TRBJ1-1, with D unresolved. Germline assignment: CDR1 KGHSH and CDR2 LQKENI. CDR3 length: 15 amino acids. Trimming pared 3 bases from V and 4 bases from J, leaving 15 bases between. This CDR3 is CASSPKMKGPTEAFF. CDR3 coding DNA: TGTGCCAGCTCACCGAAGATGAAGGGTCCCACTGAAGCTTTCTTT.

This sequence joins TRBV10-3 and TRBJ2-1, with TRBD2 matching over 9 bases. The CDR3 covers 13 residues. J was trimmed by 9 bases and V by 7 bases; bases with no gene match: 7. Germline lookup yields CDR1 ENHRY and CDR2 SYGVKD. CDR3 protein: CAIMAGGLGEQFF. The CDR3 DNA sequence: TGTGCCATCATGGCGGGGGGGCTAGGTGAGCAGTTCTTC.

The rearrangement joins TRBV11-3 to TRBJ2-1, with a possible D match to TRBD2 (7 bases). Trimming took off 0 bases at V and 9 bases at J, with 12 bases between the two ends. Per the germline V gene, CDR1 is SGHNT and CDR2 is YENEEA. The CDR3 is made up of 14 amino acids. In nucleotides, the CDR3 is TGTGCCAGCAGCTTAGATGGGGGGGCGGGTGAGCAGTTCTTC. This translates into CASSLDGGAGEQFF.

The chain joins TRBV15 to TRBJ2-1; D is perhaps TRBD1 or TRBD2 (5 bases each). Trimming shortened V by 2 bases and J by 4 bases, and 12 bases separated the two germline ends. This CDR3 contains 15 residues. From germline, CDR1 is LNHNV and CDR2 YYDKDF (reference sequence). CDR3 protein: CATSRPGTGYNEQFF. In DNA form, the CDR3 reads TGTGCCACCAGCAGACCCGGGACGGGGTACAATGAGCAGTTCTTC. Together with reference TRBV15 and TRBJ2-1, the CDR3 gives the full variable domain: DAMVIQNPRYQVTQFGKPVTLSCSQTLNHNVMYWYQQKSSQAPKLLFHYYDKDFNNEADTPDNFQSRRPNTSFCFLDIRSPGLGDTAMYLCATSRPGTGYNEQFFGPGTRLTVL.

This clone occurred once. The rearrangement uses TRBV29-1 and TRBJ2-3, with D unclear. V dropped 6 bases and J dropped 1 base, with 14 bases sitting between them. The CDR3 covers 14 residues. The germline CDR1 and CDR2 sequences are SQVTM and ANQGSEA. The CDR3 here is CSVPEVRGTDTQYF. CDR3 DNA: TGCAGCGTCCCCGAAGTCCGGGGCACAGATACGCAGTATTTT.

The chain is built from TRBV15 and TRBJ1-3; D gene ambiguous. The length of the CDR3 is 15 residues. From germline, CDR1 is LNHNV and CDR2 YYDKDF (reference sequence). V lost 0 bases to trimming and J lost 2 bases, with 8 bases between them. The DNA for the CDR3 is TGTGCCACCAGCAGAGACTGGGGTGCTGGAAACACCATATATTTT. The encoded protein is CATSRDWGAGNTIYF.

The chain carries TRBV19 and TRBJ2-2; possible D gene TRBD1, 5 bases. Between the trimmed V and J ends, which lost 5 bases and 0 bases, there was a span of 10 bases. Germline V gene data show CDR1 as LNHDA and CDR2 as SQIVND (reference sequence). This CDR3 has 15 amino acids. DNA for the CDR3: TGTGCCAGTAGTGTACAGGTTGCGAACACCGGGGAGCTGTTTTTT. Protein sequence: CASSVQVANTGELFF.

This chain connects TRBV3-1 (or the pseudogene TRBV3-2) to TRBJ2-6, with 7 bases lining up with TRBD2. The CDR3 runs 17 residues. J lost 3 bases, V lost 2 bases, and 7 bases had no gene match. In germline, CDR1 is LGHDT, CDR2 YNNKEL (reference sequence). The CDR3 DNA follows: TGTGCCAGCAGCCAATCAGCGGGGCGGTATGGGGCCAACGTCCTGACTTTC. Encoded protein: CASSQSAGRYGANVLTF.